The TCR beta chain described here comes from a study of T cell repertoires in cytomegalovirus infection. This CDR3 is 19 amino acids long. After removal of 10 bases from V and 0 bases from J, the junction contained 21 bases not matched to a gene. Germline V CDR1 and CDR2: LNHDA, SQIVND (reference sequence). MiXCR was run by TCRdb on the reads, yielding one entry per CDR3 protein. Among approximately 730,000 distinct CDR3 sequences listed, 30% to 40% were seen once. General study points: HLA-C-restricted, CMV-specific TCR beta clonotypes were dominant ex vivo.

This clonotype was seen a single time. Its antigen is still unknown. The source was cultured PBMCs, collected from culture after CMV antigen stimulation. V gene TRBV19 combines with J gene TRBJ1-1, with TRBD1 matching over 9 bases. This TCR was sampled from a human donor in good health (CMV status not recorded). Some clones in this sample may be carry-over from other donors' samples. CDR3 in DNA: TGTGCCACCACTAAAGGGACAGGGTCCCCCCTTAGGATGAACACTGAAGCTTTCTTT. Protein sequence: CATTKGTGSPLRMNTEAFF.